The 8 T cell receptor beta chains below come from one sample, sequenced in a study of identical twins. TCRdb fed the 5' RACE reads into MiXCR, producing one record per CDR3 protein. The data contain over 200,000 distinct CDR3 sequences, around 6.5% of them singletons. The sample was also linked to a second study, of T cells expressing NK-cell markers.

The specimen was CD8+ T cells sorted from blood. The receptor source for this set is a woman between 18 and 29 years old in good health.

This clonotype was found many times. The rearrangement uses TRBV12-3 or TRBV12-4 and TRBJ1-5, with a tentative D call TRBD1 (5 bases). This CDR3 has 13 residues. Trimming took 8 bases from V and 6 from J, leaving 14 bases between them. The CDR3: CASQGQGGQPQHF. The CDR3 nucleotides are TGTGCCAGCCAAGGGCAGGGCGGTCAGCCCCAGCATTTT.

The gene calls are TRBV16 and TRBJ2-7, with D perhaps being TRBD1 or TRBD2 (6 bases each). The V end lost 3 bases, the J end lost 2 bases, and 8 bases lay between the germline ends. CDR3 length equals 13 residues. The germline V gene encodes CDR1 KGHSY and CDR2 FQNENV. The CDR3 protein is CASSHRGPYEQYF. CDR3 sequence (DNA): TGTGCCAGCAGCCATCGGGGGCCCTACGAGCAGTACTTC.

In this sample, this clonotype turned up once. A much larger clone is a single base away; this may be a read error. The chain recombines TRBV29-1 with TRBJ2-7; 12 bases are shared with TRBD2. CDR1 and CDR2 from the germline V gene are SQVTM and ANQGSEA. The CDR3 totals 15 residues. The junction had 10 bases not matched to a gene; V was cut back by 5 bases and J by 5 bases. The CDR3 sequence: CSVIGGLAGVNEQYF. The CDR3 region has the DNA TGCAGCGTTATAGGGGGACTAGCGGGCGTAAACGAGCAGTACTTC.

This clonotype has just a few counts. The gene calls are TRBV7-9 and TRBJ1-1; D gene ambiguous. V was clipped by 3 bases and J by 2 bases, with 10 bases between them. Per the germline V gene, CDR1 is SEHNR and CDR2 is FQNEAQ (reference sequence). The CDR3 is made up of 14 amino acids. The CDR3 nucleotides are TGTGCCAGCAGCTTTTCAGGCCAAAACACTGAAGCTTTCTTT. Amino acids: CASSFSGQNTEAFF.

The rearrangement joins TRBV6-1 to TRBJ1-4; 8 bases agree with TRBD1. CDR3 length equals 15 residues. Per germline, CDR1 MNHNS and CDR2 SASEGT. Trimming at V came to 5 bases and at J to 8 bases, leaving 10 bases not matched to a gene. CDR3 DNA: TGTGCCAGCAGTACAGGGACAGGCGGACGGGAAAAACTGTTTTTT. It yields the protein CASSTGTGGREKLFF.

This clonotype was counted a few times. CDR3 loop: CSARGLAGSGNEQFF. As DNA, the CDR3 is TGCAGTGCTAGAGGGCTAGCGGGAAGCGGCAATGAGCAGTTCTTC. J is TRBJ2-1 and V is TRBV20-1; TRBD2 agrees at 9 bases. The CDR3 has 15 residues. J lost 6 bases, V lost 1 base, and 7 bases had no gene match. Germline V gene data show CDR1 as DFQATT and CDR2 as SNEGSKA (reference sequence).

This clonotype was counted only a few times. The V gene is TRBV20-1, the J gene TRBJ2-7; 14 bases are a match to TRBD2. Germline V gene sequence: CDR1 DFQATT, CDR2 SNEGSKA (reference sequence). The CDR3 runs to 16 residues. With V trimmed by 6 bases and J by 0 bases, 7 bases remained unmatched. Here the CDR3 reads CSALRLAGGPSYEQYF. CDR3 nucleotide sequence: TGCAGTGCCCTTAGACTAGCGGGAGGGCCCTCCTACGAGCAGTACTTC.

The rearrangement links TRBV27 to TRBJ2-5; 8 nucleotides match TRBD2. Trimming took 2 bases from V and 5 from J; bases not matched to a gene: 13. The V gene's germline CDR1 is MNHEY and CDR2 SMNVEV (reference sequence). The CDR3 covers 17 residues. The CDR3 region has the DNA TGTGCCAGCAGTTTAGTAACCTTGGGGACTAGGGAGGAGACCCAGTACTTC. This encodes CASSLVTLGTREETQYF.